These 10 T cell receptor beta chains share one sample of origin, sequenced in a study of T cells in Graves' hyperthyroidism and ophthalmopathy. There were TCR beta CDR3 regions amplified from RNA transcripts. With the HTBI primer set, the TCR CDR3 went through a first round of RT-PCR. One entry per CDR3 protein, called by TCRdb with MiXCR from the multiplex PCR reads. The sample consists of under 450,000 distinct CDR3 sequences, about 15% of them appearing once. Sequenced input: blood. The receptor source for this set is a woman aged 18-35 years with Graves' hyperthyroidism.

This clonotype was seen at least ten times. The genes are TRBV11-2 and TRBJ2-5; D is possibly TRBD1 (7 bases). The ends were cut back, 1 base at V and 2 bases at J, with 14 bases in the middle. Germline-derived CDR1 and CDR2 are SGHAT and FQNNGV. This CDR3 is built from 16 residues. CDR3 sequence: CASSLVAGGWQETQYF. CDR3 in DNA: TGTGCCAGCAGCTTAGTGGCAGGGGGGTGGCAAGAGACCCAGTACTTC. Looking up the rest from reference TRBV11-2 and TRBJ2-5 gives the full variable domain: EAGVAQSPRYKIIEKRQSVAFWCNPISGHATLYWYQQILGQGPKLLIQFQNNGVVDDSQLPKDRFSAERLKGVDSTLKIQPAKLEDSAVYLCASSLVAGGWQETQYFGPGTRLLVL.

This clonotype was detected ten times or more. The rearrangement uses TRBV20-1 and TRBJ2-5; the D is unclear. This CDR3 is built from 14 residues. Germline CDR1 reads DFQATT; CDR2 reads SNEGSKA (reference sequence). V was clipped by 6 bases and J by 3 bases, with 17 bases between them. The CDR3 DNA sequence: TGCAGTGCCACCATCCCAACCGTAGAAGAGACCCAGTACTTC. This gives the protein CSATIPTVEETQYF.

This clonotype was detected only a few times. In DNA form, the CDR3 reads TGTGCCACTTCTAGCGGGAGGCCTTCTTCCGCAGATACGCAGTATTTT. Translating gives CATSSGRPSSADTQYF. The V and J genes are TRBV24-1 and TRBJ2-3; 11 bases align to TRBD2. CDR3 length equals 16 residues. Germline CDR1 is KGHDR and CDR2 is SFDVKD. The V and J ends lost 10 bases and 4 bases, in that order; junction bases with no gene match: 12.

The rearrangement links TRBV6-9 to TRBJ2-7, with 10 bases that match TRBD1. The junction had 11 bases not matched to a gene; V was cut back by 3 bases and J by 3 bases. CDR3 length: 17 residues. Germline V gene sequence: CDR1 MNHGY, CDR2 SVAAGI. The CDR3 DNA reads as TGTGCCAGCAGTTACGTCCGTTCAGGGACAGGGGACTACGAGCAGTACTTC. It translates to CASSYVRSGTGDYEQYF.

The V gene is TRBV10-2, the J gene TRBJ2-7; tentatively, D is TRBD2 (5 bases). This CDR3 comprises 12 residues. The germline V gene has CDR1 WSHSY and CDR2 SAAADI. With 0 bases removed from V and 8 bases from J, the gap between germline ends came to 8 bases. CDR3 in amino acids: CASSESGEQQYF. CDR3 in DNA: TGCGCCAGCAGTGAGTCTGGGGAGCAGCAGTACTTC.

This clonotype was found a few times. The chain combines TRBV19 with TRBJ1-5, with a tentative D call TRBD1 (5 bases). The germline V gene has CDR1 LNHDA and CDR2 SQIVND (reference sequence). V dropped 7 bases and J dropped 6 bases, with 16 bases sitting between them. This CDR3 is built from 14 residues. The chain's CDR3 is CASTPLRGAQPQHF. The DNA of the CDR3 is TGTGCCAGTACCCCCCTAAGAGGGGCTCAGCCCCAGCATTTT. Based on the CDR3 plus reference TRBV19 and TRBJ1-5, the full variable domain is DGGITQSPKYLFRKEGQNVTLSCEQNLNHDAMYWYRQDPGQGLRLIYYSQIVNDFQKGDIAEGYSVSREKKESFPLTVTSAQKNPTAFYLCASTPLRGAQPQHFGDGTRLSIL.

CDR3 protein: CAISDQTGYNEQFF. The CDR3 DNA reads TGTGCCATCAGTGACCAGACAGGCTACAATGAGCAGTTCTTC. The chain joins TRBV10-3 to TRBJ2-1; TRBD1 is a possible D gene (6 bases). The ends were cut back, 3 bases at V and 3 bases at J, with 9 bases in the middle. From germline, CDR1 is ENHRY and CDR2 SYGVKD. CDR3 length equals 14 residues.

This clonotype was observed at least ten times. The CDR3 here is CAWGITEAFF. CDR3 DNA sequence: TGTGCCTGGGGGATTACTGAAGCTTTCTTT. This chain uses TRBV30 with TRBJ1-1, with D hard to call. Germline CDR1 GTSNPN, CDR2 SVGIG (reference sequence). The CDR3 runs 10 residues. V lost 5 bases and J 5 bases, leaving 6 bases between the germline ends.

This clonotype has ten or more counts. The gene calls are TRBV5-5 and TRBJ2-3; tentatively, D is TRBD1 (5 bases). V was clipped by 3 bases and J by 3 bases, with 8 bases between them. Germline V lookup: CDR1 SGHKS, CDR2 YYEKEE (reference sequence). This CDR3 is 13 amino acids long. The CDR3 loop reads CASSSGWTDTQYF. The CDR3 region has the DNA TGTGCCAGCAGCTCAGGGTGGACAGATACGCAGTATTTT.

Comments on this clonotype: This could be a read error, since a much larger clone is one nucleotide away. The rearrangement joins TRBV24-1 to TRBJ2-3, with D perhaps matching TRBD1 (5 bases). The germline CDR1 and CDR2 sequences are KGHDR and SFDVKD. This CDR3 has 15 residues. With 8 bases removed from V and 3 bases from J, the gap between germline ends came to 17 bases. Here the CDR3 DNA reads TGTGCCACCACGAGGTCTGACAGTAGGACAGATACGCAGTATTTT. It specifies CATTRSDSRTDTQYF.